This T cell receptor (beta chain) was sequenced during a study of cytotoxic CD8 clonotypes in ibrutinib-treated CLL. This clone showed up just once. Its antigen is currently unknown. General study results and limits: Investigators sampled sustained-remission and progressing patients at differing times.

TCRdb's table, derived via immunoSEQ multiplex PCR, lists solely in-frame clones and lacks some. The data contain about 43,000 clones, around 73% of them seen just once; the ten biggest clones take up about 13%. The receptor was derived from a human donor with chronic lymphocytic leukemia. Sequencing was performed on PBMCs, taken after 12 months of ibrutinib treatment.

The CDR3 protein is CATGTSGLDEQFF. For the CDR3, the DNA is TGTGCCACGGGGACTAGCGGGTTGGATGAGCAGTTCTTC. The chain recombines TRBV2 with TRBJ2-1, with 12 nucleotides matching TRBD2. Trimming at V came to 10 bases and at J to 8 bases, leaving 6 bases not matched to a gene. This CDR3 spans 13 amino acids. CDR1 is SNHLY, CDR2 FYNNEI, per germline.